The source of this T cell receptor beta chain is a study listed by TCRdb under 2016. V trim: 6 bases; J trim: 3 bases; unmatched bases: 7. The germline V gene specifies MNHEY as CDR1 and SVGEGT as CDR2. The CDR3 covers 14 residues, taking in both the cysteine and the phenylalanine. Of the read, only the CDR3 DNA is kept; its 42 bases are in frame from base 1. This clonotype was counted between two and nine times. Its antigen is still unknown. No base quality information exists; no much larger clone differs at one position. Library creation used RT-PCR. Reads for this sample came from an Illumina MiSeq. TCRdb applied fastp at Q25 and MiXCR to the public reads, then kept only in-frame beta chains. Entries are consolidated by CDR3 protein sequence, retaining the most common genes and DNA. This sample lists about 680,000 distinct CDR3 sequences; 13% to 15% were detected once. The ten largest clones take up about 3.6% of the sample.

This TCR was recovered from a female donor in good health, serving as a healthy control. Recombination connected TRBV6-2 or TRBV6-3 to TRBJ2-7; 8 bases in the junction line up with TRBD1. The sequencing input was memory CD4+ T cells from blood. The CDR3 has the sequence CASSDRQGFYEQYF. The sequenced DNA is TGTGCCAGCAGCGACCGACAGGGGTTCTACGAGCAGTACTTC.